This T cell receptor (beta chain) stems from a study of PD-L1 blockade in urothelial cancer. In the study overall: Atezolizumab at 1,200 mg intravenously every 3 weeks was started by patients at some point between 2014 and 2016.

As to time point: pretreatment peripheral blood. Disease in patients was locally advanced or metastatic urothelial carcinoma. The CDR3 sequence is 17 residues long. Germline values: CDR1 KGHSH, CDR2 LQKENI. The V and J ends lost 3 bases and 4 bases respectively, with 18 bases between them. Profiled with immunoSEQ multiplex PCR; TCRdb holds only in-frame clones, not every one. This sample has 100,000 to 150,000 clones, with around 85% found just once. This sample comprised PBMCs, obtained around atezolizumab (anti-PD-L1) treatment. The rearrangement links TRBV18 to TRBJ1-4, with D possibly matching TRBD1 (6 bases). This TCR was recovered from a man over 45 with urothelial cancer. CDR3 nucleotides: TGTGCCAGCTCACCGGCTCCCACAGGGCCCGTTAATGAAAAACTGTTTTTT. It codes for CASSPAPTGPVNEKLFF.